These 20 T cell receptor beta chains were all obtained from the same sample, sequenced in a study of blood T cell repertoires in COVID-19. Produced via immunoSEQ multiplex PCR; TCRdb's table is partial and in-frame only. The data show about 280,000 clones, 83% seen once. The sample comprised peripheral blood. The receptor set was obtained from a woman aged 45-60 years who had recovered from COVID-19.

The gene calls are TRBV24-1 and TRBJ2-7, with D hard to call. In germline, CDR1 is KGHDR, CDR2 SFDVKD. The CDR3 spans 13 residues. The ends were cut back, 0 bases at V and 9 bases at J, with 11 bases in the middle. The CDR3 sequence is CATSDLGASGQYF. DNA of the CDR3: TGTGCCACCAGTGATTTGGGAGCCTCGGGGCAGTACTTC.

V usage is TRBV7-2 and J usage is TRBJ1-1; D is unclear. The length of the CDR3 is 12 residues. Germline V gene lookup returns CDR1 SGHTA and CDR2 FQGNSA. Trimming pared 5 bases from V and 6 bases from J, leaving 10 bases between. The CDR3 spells CASSPPPAEAFF. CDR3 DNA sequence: TGTGCCAGCAGCCCCCCCCCGGCTGAAGCTTTCTTT.

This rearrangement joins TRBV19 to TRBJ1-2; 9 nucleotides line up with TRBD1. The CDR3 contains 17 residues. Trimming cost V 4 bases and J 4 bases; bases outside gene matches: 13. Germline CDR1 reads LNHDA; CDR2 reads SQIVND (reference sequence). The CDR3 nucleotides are TGTGCCAGTAGTACCGGACAGGGGTCAAGACCGAGCTATGGCTACACCTTC. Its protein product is CASSTGQGSRPSYGYTF.

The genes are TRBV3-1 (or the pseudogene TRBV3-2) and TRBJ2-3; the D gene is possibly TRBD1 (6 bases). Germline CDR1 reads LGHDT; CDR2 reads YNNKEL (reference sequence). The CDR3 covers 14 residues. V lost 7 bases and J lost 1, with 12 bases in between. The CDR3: CASTPRGGTDTQYF. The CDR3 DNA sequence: TGTGCCAGCACTCCCAGGGGAGGCACAGATACGCAGTATTTT.

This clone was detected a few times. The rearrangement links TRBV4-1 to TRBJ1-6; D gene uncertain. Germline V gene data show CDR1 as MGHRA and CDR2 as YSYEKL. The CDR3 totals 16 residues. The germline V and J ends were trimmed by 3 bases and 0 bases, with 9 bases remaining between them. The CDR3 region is CASSQAASSYNSPLHF. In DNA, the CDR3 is TGCGCCAGCAGCCAGGCAGCGAGCTCCTATAATTCACCCCTCCACTTT.

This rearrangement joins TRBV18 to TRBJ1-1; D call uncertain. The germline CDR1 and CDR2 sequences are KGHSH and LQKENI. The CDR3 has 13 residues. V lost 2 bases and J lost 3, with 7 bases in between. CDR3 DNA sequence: TGTGCCAGCTCACCATCCGGAGACACTGAAGCTTTCTTT. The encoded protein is CASSPSGDTEAFF.

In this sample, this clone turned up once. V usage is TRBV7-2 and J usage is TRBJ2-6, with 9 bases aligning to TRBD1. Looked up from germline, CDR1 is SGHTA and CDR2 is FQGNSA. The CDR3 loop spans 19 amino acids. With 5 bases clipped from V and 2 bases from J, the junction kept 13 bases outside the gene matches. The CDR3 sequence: CASSRTGTGMRAGANVLTF. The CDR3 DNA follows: TGTGCCAGCAGCAGAACCGGGACAGGGATGAGAGCTGGGGCCAACGTCCTGACTTTC.

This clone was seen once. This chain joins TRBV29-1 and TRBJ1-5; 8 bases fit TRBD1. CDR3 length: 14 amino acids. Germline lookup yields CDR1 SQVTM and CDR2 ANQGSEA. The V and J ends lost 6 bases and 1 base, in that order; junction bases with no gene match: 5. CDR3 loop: CSVRTGTSNQPQHF. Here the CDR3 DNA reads TGCAGCGTCCGGACAGGGACGAGCAATCAGCCCCAGCATTTT.

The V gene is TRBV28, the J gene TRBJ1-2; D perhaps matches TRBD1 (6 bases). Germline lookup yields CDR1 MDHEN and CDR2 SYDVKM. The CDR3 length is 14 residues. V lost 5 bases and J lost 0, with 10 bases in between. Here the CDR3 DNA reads TGTGCCAGCAGTCAGGACAGTCCTAACTATGGCTACACCTTC. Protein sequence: CASSQDSPNYGYTF.

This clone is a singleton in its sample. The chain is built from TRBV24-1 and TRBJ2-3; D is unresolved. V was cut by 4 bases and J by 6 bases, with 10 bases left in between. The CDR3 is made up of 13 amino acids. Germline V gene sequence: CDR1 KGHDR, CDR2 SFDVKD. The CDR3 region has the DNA TGTGCCACCAGTGACGCAACCCGGGATACGCAGTATTTT. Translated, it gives CATSDATRDTQYF.

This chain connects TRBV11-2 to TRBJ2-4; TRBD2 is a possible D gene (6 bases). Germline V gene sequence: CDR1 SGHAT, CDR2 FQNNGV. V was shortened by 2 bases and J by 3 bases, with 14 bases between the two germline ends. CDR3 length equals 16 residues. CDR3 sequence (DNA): TGTGCCAGCAGCTTAATTCTGGAGGGTTACAAAAACATTCAGTACTTC. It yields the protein CASSLILEGYKNIQYF.

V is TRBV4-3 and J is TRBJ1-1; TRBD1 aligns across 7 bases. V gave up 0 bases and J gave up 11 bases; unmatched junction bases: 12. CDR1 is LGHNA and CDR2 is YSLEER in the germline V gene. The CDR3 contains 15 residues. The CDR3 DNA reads TGCGCCAGCAGCCAAGATCGGGACAGATCCCGTGGGGCTTTCTTT. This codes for CASSQDRDRSRGAFF.

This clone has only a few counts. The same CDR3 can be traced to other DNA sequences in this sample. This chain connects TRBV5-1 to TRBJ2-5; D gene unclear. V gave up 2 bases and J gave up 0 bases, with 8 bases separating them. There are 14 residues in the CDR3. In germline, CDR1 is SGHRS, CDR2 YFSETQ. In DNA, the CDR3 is TGCGCCAGCAGCTTCTCAACGGACCAAGAGACCCAGTACTTC. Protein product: CASSFSTDQETQYF.

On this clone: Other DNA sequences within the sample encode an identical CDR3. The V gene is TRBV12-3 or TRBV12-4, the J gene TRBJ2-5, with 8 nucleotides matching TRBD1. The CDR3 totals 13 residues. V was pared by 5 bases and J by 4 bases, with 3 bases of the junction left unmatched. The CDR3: CASSRDRRETQYF. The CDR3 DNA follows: TGTGCCAGCAGTCGGGACAGGAGAGAGACCCAGTACTTC.

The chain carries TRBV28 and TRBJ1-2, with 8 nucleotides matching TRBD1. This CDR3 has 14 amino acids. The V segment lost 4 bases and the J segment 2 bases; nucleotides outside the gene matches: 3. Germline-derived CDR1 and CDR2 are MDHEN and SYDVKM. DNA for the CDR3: TGTGCCAGCAGTTCAGGGGGCTCGAACTATGGCTACACCTTC. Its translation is CASSSGGSNYGYTF.

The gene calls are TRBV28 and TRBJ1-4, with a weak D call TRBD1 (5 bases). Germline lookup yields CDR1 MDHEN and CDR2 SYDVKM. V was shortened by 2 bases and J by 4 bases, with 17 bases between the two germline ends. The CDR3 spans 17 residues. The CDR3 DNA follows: TGTGCCAGCAGTTTAAGTGCGGGGGGAGCCGATAATGAAAAACTGTTTTTT. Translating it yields CASSLSAGGADNEKLFF. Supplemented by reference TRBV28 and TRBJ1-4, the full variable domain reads DVKVTQSSRYLVKRTGEKVFLECVQDMDHENMFWYRQDPGLGLRLIYFSYDVKMKEKGDIPEGYSVSREKKERFSLILESASTNQTSMYLCASSLSAGGADNEKLFFGSGTQLSVL.

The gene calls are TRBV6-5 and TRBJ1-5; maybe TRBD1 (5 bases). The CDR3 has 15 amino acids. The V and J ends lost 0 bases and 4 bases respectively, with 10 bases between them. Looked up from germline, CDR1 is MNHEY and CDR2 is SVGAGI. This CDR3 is CASSYSPGGNQPQHF. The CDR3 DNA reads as TGTGCCAGCAGTTACTCCCCCGGGGGGAATCAGCCCCAGCATTTT.

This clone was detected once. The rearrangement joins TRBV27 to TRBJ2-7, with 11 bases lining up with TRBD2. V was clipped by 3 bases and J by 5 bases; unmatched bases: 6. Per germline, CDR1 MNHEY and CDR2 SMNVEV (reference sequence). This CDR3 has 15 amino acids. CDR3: CASSLSSGGIHEQYF. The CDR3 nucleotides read TGTGCCAGCAGTTTGTCTAGCGGGGGGATCCACGAGCAGTACTTC.

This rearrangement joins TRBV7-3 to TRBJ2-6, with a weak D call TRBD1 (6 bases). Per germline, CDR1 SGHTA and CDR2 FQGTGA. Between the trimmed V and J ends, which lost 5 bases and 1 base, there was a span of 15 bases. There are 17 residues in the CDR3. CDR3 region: CASSPGVLRSGANVLTF. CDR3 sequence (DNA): TGTGCCAGCAGCCCAGGGGTTCTTAGGTCTGGGGCCAACGTCCTGACTTTC.

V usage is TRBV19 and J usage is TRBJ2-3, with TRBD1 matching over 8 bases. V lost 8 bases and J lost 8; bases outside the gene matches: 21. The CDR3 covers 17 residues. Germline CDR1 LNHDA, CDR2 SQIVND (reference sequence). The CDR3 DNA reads TGTGCCAGTTCACGGACAGGGTCGGTCATCGGTTTTGGTACGCAGTATTTT. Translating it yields CASSRTGSVIGFGTQYF.